This T cell receptor beta chain stems from a study of blood T cell repertoires in COVID-19. Produced via immunoSEQ multiplex PCR; TCRdb's table is partial and in-frame only. This repertoire shows tens of thousands of clones, just under 85% found once; its top ten account for approximately 35%. This CDR3 region has 18 residues. Germline CDR1 and CDR2: KGHDR and SFDVKD. After removal of 3 bases from V and 0 bases from J, the junction contained 8 bases not matched to a gene. The clonotype originates from a man in his 70s with acute or convalescent COVID-19. This chain links TRBV24-1 with TRBJ2-7; the match to TRBD2 covers 12 bases. Sequencing input: peripheral blood. CDR3: CATSDGAGLAGSSYEQYF. The CDR3 DNA sequence: TGTGCCACCAGTGATGGGGCTGGACTAGCGGGGAGCTCCTACGAGCAGTACTTC.